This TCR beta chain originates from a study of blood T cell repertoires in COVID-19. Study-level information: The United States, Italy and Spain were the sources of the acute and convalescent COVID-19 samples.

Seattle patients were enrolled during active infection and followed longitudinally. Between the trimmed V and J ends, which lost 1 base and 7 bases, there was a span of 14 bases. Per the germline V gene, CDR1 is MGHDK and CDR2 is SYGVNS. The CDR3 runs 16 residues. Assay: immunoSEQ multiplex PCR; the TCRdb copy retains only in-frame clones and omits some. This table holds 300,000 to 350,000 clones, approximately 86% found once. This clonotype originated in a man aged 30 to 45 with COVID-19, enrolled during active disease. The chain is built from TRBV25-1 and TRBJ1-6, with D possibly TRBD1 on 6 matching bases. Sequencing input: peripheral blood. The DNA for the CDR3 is TGTGCCAGCAGTGAATCGGGCAGGGGATACAATTCACCCCTCCACTTT. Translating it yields CASSESGRGYNSPLHF.